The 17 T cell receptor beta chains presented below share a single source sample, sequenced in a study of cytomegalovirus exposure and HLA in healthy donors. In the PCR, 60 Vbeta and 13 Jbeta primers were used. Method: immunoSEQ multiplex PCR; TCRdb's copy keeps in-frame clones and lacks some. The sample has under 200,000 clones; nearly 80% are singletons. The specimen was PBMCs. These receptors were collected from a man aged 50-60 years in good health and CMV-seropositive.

For the CDR3, the DNA is TGTGCCAGCAGTTTATTAACGGTACAAGAGACCCAGTACTTC. This codes for CASSLLTVQETQYF. The V gene is TRBV28, the J gene TRBJ2-5; D remains unclear. The CDR3 spans 14 residues. V lost 1 base and J 2 bases, leaving 8 bases between the germline ends. Germline V CDR1 and CDR2: MDHEN, SYDVKM.

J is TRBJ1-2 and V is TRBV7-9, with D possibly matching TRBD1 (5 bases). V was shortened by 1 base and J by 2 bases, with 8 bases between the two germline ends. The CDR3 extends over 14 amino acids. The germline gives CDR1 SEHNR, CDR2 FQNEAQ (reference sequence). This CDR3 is CASSLVPGNYGYTF. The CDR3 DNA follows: TGTGCCAGCAGCTTAGTCCCAGGGAACTATGGCTACACCTTC.

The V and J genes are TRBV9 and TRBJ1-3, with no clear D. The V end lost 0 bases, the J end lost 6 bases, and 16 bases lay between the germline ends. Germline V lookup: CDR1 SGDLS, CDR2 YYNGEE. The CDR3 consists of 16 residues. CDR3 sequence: CASSVEGDGRKNTIYF. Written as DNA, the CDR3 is TGTGCCAGCAGCGTAGAGGGAGACGGTAGGAAAAACACCATATATTTT. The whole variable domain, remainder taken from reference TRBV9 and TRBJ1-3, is DSGVTQTPKHLITATGQRVTLRCSPRSGDLSVYWYQQSLDQGLQFLIQYYNGEERAKGNILERFSAQQFPDLHSELNLSSLELGDSALYFCASSVEGDGRKNTIYFGEGSWLTVV.

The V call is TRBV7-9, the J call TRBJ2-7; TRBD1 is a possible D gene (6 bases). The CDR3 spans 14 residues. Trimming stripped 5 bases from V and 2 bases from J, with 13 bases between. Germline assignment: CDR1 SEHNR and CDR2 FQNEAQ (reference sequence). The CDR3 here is CASSPGGDTYEQYV. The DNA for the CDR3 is TGTGCCAGCAGCCCTGGGGGCGACACCTACGAGCAGTACGTC.

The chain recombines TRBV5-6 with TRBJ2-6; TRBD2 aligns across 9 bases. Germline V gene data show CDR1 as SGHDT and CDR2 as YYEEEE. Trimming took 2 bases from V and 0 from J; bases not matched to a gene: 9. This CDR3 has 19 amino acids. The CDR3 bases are TGTGCCAGCAGCTTCCCGTTGGCGGGGGGGCCCTCTGGGGCCAACGTCCTGACTTTC. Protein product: CASSFPLAGGPSGANVLTF.

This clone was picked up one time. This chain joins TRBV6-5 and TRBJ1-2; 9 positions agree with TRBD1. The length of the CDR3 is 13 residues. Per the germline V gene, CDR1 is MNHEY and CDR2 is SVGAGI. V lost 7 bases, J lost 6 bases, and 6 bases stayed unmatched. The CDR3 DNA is TGTGCCAGCATGACCACAGGGGGCCATGGCTACACCTTC. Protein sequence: CASMTTGGHGYTF.

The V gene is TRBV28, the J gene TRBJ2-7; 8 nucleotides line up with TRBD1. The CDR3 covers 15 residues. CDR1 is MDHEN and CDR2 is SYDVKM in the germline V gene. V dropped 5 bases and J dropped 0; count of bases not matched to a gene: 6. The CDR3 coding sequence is TGTGCCAGCAGTCGAACGGGACAGGCCTCCTACGAGCAGTACTTC. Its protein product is CASSRTGQASYEQYF.

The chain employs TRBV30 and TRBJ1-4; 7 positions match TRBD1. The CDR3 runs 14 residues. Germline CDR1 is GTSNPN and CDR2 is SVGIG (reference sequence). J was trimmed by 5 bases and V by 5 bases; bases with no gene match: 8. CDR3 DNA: TGTGCCTGGCGCCAACAGGGACAGAATGAAAAACTGTTTTTT. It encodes CAWRQQGQNEKLFF.

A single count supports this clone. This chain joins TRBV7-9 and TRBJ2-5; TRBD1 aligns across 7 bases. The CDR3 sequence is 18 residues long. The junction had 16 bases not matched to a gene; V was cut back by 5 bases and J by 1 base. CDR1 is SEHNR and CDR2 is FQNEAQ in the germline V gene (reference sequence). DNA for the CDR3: TGTGCCAGCAGCCGAGGGACATACCAGGGGGATATCCAAGAGACCCAGTACTTC. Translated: CASSRGTYQGDIQETQYF. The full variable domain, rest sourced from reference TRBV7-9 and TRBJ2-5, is DTGVSQNPRHKITKRGQNVTFRCDPISEHNRLYWYRQTLGQGPEFLTYFQNEAQLEKSRLLSDRFSAERPKGSFSTLEIQRTEQGDSAMYLCASSRGTYQGDIQETQYFGPGTRLLVL.

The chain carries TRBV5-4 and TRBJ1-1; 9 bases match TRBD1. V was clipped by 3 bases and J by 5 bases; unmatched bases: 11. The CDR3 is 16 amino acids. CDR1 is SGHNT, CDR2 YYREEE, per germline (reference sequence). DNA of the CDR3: TGTGCCAGCAGCTACGGGAGAGGACAGGGGATAACTGAAGCTTTCTTT. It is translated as CASSYGRGQGITEAFF.

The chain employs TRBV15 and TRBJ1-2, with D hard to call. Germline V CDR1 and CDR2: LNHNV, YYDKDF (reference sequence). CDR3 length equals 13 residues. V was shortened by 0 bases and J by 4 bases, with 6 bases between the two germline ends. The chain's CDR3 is CATSRDPSYGYTF. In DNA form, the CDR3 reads TGTGCCACCAGCAGAGATCCATCCTATGGCTACACCTTC. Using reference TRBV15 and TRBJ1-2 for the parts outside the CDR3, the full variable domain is DAMVIQNPRYQVTQFGKPVTLSCSQTLNHNVMYWYQQKSSQAPKLLFHYYDKDFNNEADTPDNFQSRRPNTSFCFLDIRSPGLGDTAMYLCATSRDPSYGYTFGSGTRLTVV.

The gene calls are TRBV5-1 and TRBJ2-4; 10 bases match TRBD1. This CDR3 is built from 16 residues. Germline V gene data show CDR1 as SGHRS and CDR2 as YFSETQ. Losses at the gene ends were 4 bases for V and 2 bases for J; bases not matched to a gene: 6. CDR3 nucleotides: TGCGCCAGCAGCCCGGGACAGGGGACAACCAAAAACATTCAGTACTTC. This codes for CASSPGQGTTKNIQYF.

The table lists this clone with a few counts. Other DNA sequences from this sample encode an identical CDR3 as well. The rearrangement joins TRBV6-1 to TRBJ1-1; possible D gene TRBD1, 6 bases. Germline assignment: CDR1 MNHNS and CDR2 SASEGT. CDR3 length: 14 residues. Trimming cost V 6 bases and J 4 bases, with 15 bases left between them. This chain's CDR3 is CASSEIEGGTEAFF. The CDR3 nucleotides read TGTGCCAGCAGCGAAATCGAAGGGGGCACTGAAGCTTTCTTT.

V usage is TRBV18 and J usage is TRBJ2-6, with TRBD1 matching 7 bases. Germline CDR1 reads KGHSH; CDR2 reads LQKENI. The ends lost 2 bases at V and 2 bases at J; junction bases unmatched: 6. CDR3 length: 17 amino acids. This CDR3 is CASSPATGIPGANVLTF. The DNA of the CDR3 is TGTGCCAGCTCACCAGCGACAGGGATCCCTGGGGCCAACGTCCTGACTTTC.

The CDR3 coding sequence is TGCACCAGCACCGCCAATTTACTAGCGGGGGGTTCCTACAATGAGCAGTTCTTC. Protein sequence: CTSTANLLAGGSYNEQFF. The chain uses TRBV1 and TRBJ2-1; no DNA check was done on the table's D call, TRBD2. TRBV1 is a recognized pseudogene. This CDR3 is built from 18 residues.

In DNA form, the CDR3 reads TGTGCCAGCAGCCAAGCGCGGGGGGCTGGGGCTGAAGCTTTCTTT. Protein sequence: CASSQARGAGAEAFF. This chain joins TRBV14 and TRBJ1-1; perhaps TRBD1 as D (6 bases). The CDR3 covers 15 residues. The germline CDR1 and CDR2 sequences are SGHDN and FVKESK. The V and J ends lost 1 base and 6 bases respectively, with 15 bases between them.

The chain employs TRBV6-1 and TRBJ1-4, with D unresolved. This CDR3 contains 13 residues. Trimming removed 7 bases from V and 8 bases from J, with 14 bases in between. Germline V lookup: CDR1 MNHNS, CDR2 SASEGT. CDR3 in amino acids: CASNGEVEEKLFF. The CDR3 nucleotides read TGTGCCAGCAATGGGGAGGTCGAGGAAAAACTGTTTTTT.